These 2 T cell receptor beta chains share one sample of origin, sequenced in a study of T cell changes during pregnancy in multiple sclerosis. TCRdb's copy holds only in-frame clones and misses some; the assay was immunoSEQ multiplex PCR. In the table there are roughly 50,000 clones, under 95% of which are singletons. Sequenced here: CD8+ T cells from peripheral blood mononuclear cells, sampled in the third trimester of pregnancy. The source of these receptors is a female donor with multiple sclerosis, enrolled in a pregnancy study.

The genes are TRBV7-9 and TRBJ2-7; D is uncertain. Deletions cut 1 base from V and 5 bases from J, with 9 bases between. From germline, CDR1 is SEHNR and CDR2 FQNEAQ (reference sequence). The CDR3 sequence is 13 residues long. This CDR3 reads CASSLGSTDEQYF. The CDR3 region has the DNA TGTGCCAGCAGCTTAGGTAGTACCGACGAGCAGTACTTC.

The rearrangement uses TRBV15 and TRBJ1-1; 7 bases line up with TRBD1. CDR3 length: 15 residues. The V gene end was trimmed by 3 bases and the J gene end by 1 base; junction bases not matched to a gene: 5. CDR1 and CDR2 (germline): LNHNV, YYDKDF (reference sequence). The chain's CDR3 is CATSSPGTANTEAFF. CDR3 sequence (DNA): TGTGCCACCAGCAGTCCCGGGACAGCGAACACTGAAGCTTTCTTT.